The rows below give T cell receptor beta chains drawn from one sample of a study of blood T cell repertoires in COVID-19. Method: immunoSEQ multiplex PCR; TCRdb's copy keeps in-frame clones and lacks some. There are approximately 200,000 clones in the sample; roughly nine tenths occur only once, and 2.5% to 3.5% lies in the top ten. Specimen: peripheral blood. Source of these receptors: a woman under 40 with active or convalescent COVID-19. CDR3s include the opening cysteine and the closing phenylalanine or tryptophan. Each record gives: V gene, CDR3 length, CDR3 protein.

TRBV7-9 | 15 | CASSNRQGHHYGYTF
TRBV3-1/TRBV3-2 | 16 | CASRYTGTGGDNEQFF
TRBV11-3 | 17 | CASSPGTGLALSYEQYF
TRBV6-4 | 15 | CASSDSSSGRNEQFF
TRBV27 | 15 | CASSLVGGGNSPLHF
TRBV4-1 | 16 | CASSQVTLAGTDTQYF
TRBV18 | 15 | CASSIRTGDHNEQFF
TRBV28 | 12 | CASSPITGELFF
TRBV5-5 | 15 | CASSPTQGATGELFF
TRBV18 | 14 | CASSTGDGAVEQYF
TRBV6-1 | 15 | CASSDRTGQNTEAFF
TRBV7-2 | 17 | CASSTQGAGTSTDTQYF
TRBV7-6 | 14 | CASSPTGGGTEAFF
TRBV28 | 14 | CASSLGPSSYEQYF
TRBV7-2 | 13 | CASSRTSWDEQYF
TRBV19 | 16 | CASNDGGASFTDTQYF
TRBV27 | 20 | CASSVYTPGTSGTSTDTQYF
TRBV9 | 15 | CASSPEDVSNTEAFF
TRBV27 | 15 | CASSPGTGGTDTQYF
TRBV6-5 | 16 | CASSYGGLSYNSPLHF
TRBV30 | 11 | CAWSYSHEQYF
TRBV12-5 | 15 | CASGGGLGGNQPQHF
TRBV28 | 18 | CASSLWTTRSNMNTEAFF
TRBV7-2 | 16 | CASSWRTQAGGSPLHF
TRBV4-2 | 14 | CASSPGGRGNGYTF
TRBV7-9 | 13 | CASSSGHNTEAFF
TRBV5-6 | 15 | CASSLVARMNTEAFF
TRBV12-3/TRBV12-4 | 13 | CASSLLATGELFF